This TCR beta chain was recovered during a study of Ad26.COV2.S vaccination and SARS-CoV-2 variants. Assay used: immunoSEQ multiplex PCR; TCRdb lists only in-frame clones, some missing. The data contain around 380,000 clones, about 85% of them seen just once; the ten biggest clones take up 3.5%. V gave up 2 bases and J gave up 4 bases; unmatched junction bases: 3. Germline CDR1 is SQVTM and CDR2 is ANQGSEA. The CDR3 extends over 13 amino acids. Described treatment: roughly 20 received Ad26.COV2.S at low or high dose, single or two shots; 5 received placebo; per-sample allocation not given. Sampling took place 63 days after the first vaccine or placebo injection. Based in Boston, the donor was an adult of 18-55 years. On this clone: The antigen remains unidentified.

General study results and limits: The breadth of spike-specific CD8+ and CD4+ T cell responses after vaccination was reportedly substantial. Whether participants received vaccine or placebo, their non-spike TCR breadth was similar.

This material consisted of peripheral blood, taken in a trial of Ad26.COV2.S vaccine versus placebo. The genes are TRBV29-1 and TRBJ1-1; TRBD1 matches at 8 bases. The sequence was collected from a person between 18 and 59 years old who received the Ad26.COV2.S COVID-19 vaccine or a placebo. The CDR3 nucleotides read TGCAGCGTTGAACAGGGGGCTTTCACTGAAGCTTTCTTT. It encodes CSVEQGAFTEAFF. The entire variable domain, with the rest obtained from reference TRBV29-1 and TRBJ1-1, is as follows: SAVISQKPSRDICQRGTSLTIQCQVDSQVTMMFWYRQQPGQSLTLIATANQGSEATYESGFVIDKFPISRPNLTFSTLTVSNMSPEDSSIYLCSVEQGAFTEAFFGQGTRLTVV.